One and the same sample provided the 32 T cell receptor beta chains below, sequenced in a study of Graves' ophthalmopathy and Graves' hyperthyroidism. RNA transcripts provided the template for amplifying TCR beta CDR3 regions. In the first round, RT-PCR was carried out with HTBI primers, and a multiplex PCR formed the second round. One entry per CDR3 protein results from TCRdb running MiXCR on the multiplex PCR reads. The table shows around 670,000 distinct CDR3 sequences, with around 40% occurring only once. What was sequenced was peripheral blood. The receptors stem from an adult man with Graves' ophthalmopathy.

The chain joins TRBV27 to TRBJ2-7; D not resolved. CDR3 length: 12 amino acids. Deletions cut 6 bases from V and 5 bases from J, with 11 bases between. Germline loops: CDR1 MNHEY, CDR2 SMNVEV (reference sequence). The CDR3 nucleotides are TGTGCCAGCAGGGGAATCGGCGACGAGCAGTACTTC. Amino acids: CASRGIGDEQYF.

This sequence joins TRBV7-9 and TRBJ2-7; D uncertain. Germline CDR1 SEHNR, CDR2 FQNEAQ (reference sequence). The CDR3 covers 14 residues. Trimming took off 5 bases at V and 3 bases at J, with 14 bases between the two ends. CDR3 sequence reads: CASSQDLHNYEQYF. DNA for the CDR3: TGTGCCAGCAGCCAAGATCTCCACAACTACGAGCAGTACTTC.

The V gene is TRBV7-9, the J gene TRBJ2-2; D is perhaps TRBD2 (6 bases). Germline V gene lookup returns CDR1 SEHNR and CDR2 FQNEAQ (reference sequence). The V gene lost 11 bases and the J gene lost 6 bases, with 22 bases spanning the gap. The CDR3 contains 15 residues. The CDR3 spells CACPGWRGEAGELFF. In DNA, the CDR3 is TGTGCCTGCCCCGGCTGGAGGGGTGAGGCCGGGGAGCTGTTTTTT.

A remark on this clonotype: The junction and the germline gene differ at one end; a read error may be behind it. The V call is TRBV11-1, the J call TRBJ1-3; D unresolved. The CDR3 loop spans 17 amino acids. Germline V gene data show CDR1 as SGHAT and CDR2 as FQDESV (reference sequence). CDR3 residues: CASSLAALQGAGSTIYF. The CDR3 DNA reads as TGTGCCAGCAGCTTAGCGGCCCTGCAAGGAGCTGGAAGCACCATATATTTT.

This clonotype has a handful of counts. The chain links TRBV7-2 to TRBJ2-7, with TRBD1 identical over 10 bases. The CDR3 spans 15 residues. The ends lost 3 bases at V and 6 bases at J; junction bases unmatched: 8. Germline loops: CDR1 SGHTA, CDR2 FQGNSA. CDR3 nucleotides: TGTGCCAGCAGCTTCCCCGGGACAGGGGACGCCGAGCAGTACTTC. Amino acids: CASSFPGTGDAEQYF.

The rearrangement joins TRBV3-1 to TRBJ1-2; 8 positions agree with TRBD1. CDR1 and CDR2 from the germline V gene are LGHDT and YNNKEL (reference sequence). The V gene end was trimmed by 4 bases and the J gene end by 7 bases; junction bases not matched to a gene: 5. The CDR3 is made up of 13 amino acids. CDR3 sequence: CASSRTGFAGYTF. CDR3 in DNA: TGTGCCAGCAGCCGGACAGGGTTCGCTGGCTACACCTTC.

Many counts were recorded for this clonotype. This chain joins TRBV7-9 and TRBJ2-2, with unresolved D. CDR3 length: 11 amino acids. Trimming took 0 bases from V and 7 from J, leaving 0 bases between them. Germline V gives CDR1 SEHNR, CDR2 FQNEAQ (reference sequence). In nucleotides, the CDR3 is TGTGCCAGCAGCTTAGCCGGGGAGCTGTTTTTT. It specifies CASSLAGELFF.

On this clonotype itself: A much larger clone is a single base away; this may be a read error. The V and J genes are TRBV29-1 and TRBJ2-7; D remains ambiguous. The length of the CDR3 is 12 residues. Germline lookup yields CDR1 SQVTM and CDR2 ANQGSEA. CDR3: CSVETGSDEQSF. CDR3 coding DNA: TGCAGCGTTGAAACGGGCTCGGACGAGCAGTCCTTC.

This clonotype was recorded once. V gene TRBV2 combines with J gene TRBJ2-7; perhaps TRBD2 as D (6 bases). CDR3 size: 13 residues. Germline V gene sequence: CDR1 SNHLY, CDR2 FYNNEI. V lost 6 bases and J lost 6, with 15 bases in between. In DNA form, the CDR3 reads TGTGCCAGCAGCTACCTTGACGGGAGCGAGCAGTACTTC. Protein: CASSYLDGSEQYF.

This clonotype occurred a few times. The CDR3 loop reads CASSVGVDRVAGNTIYF. CDR3 nucleotide sequence: TGTGCCAGCAGTGTGGGGGTCGACAGGGTAGCTGGAAACACCATATATTTT. The gene calls are TRBV2 and TRBJ1-3, with 7 bases aligning to TRBD1. Trimming at V came to 4 bases and at J to 2 bases, leaving 11 bases not matched to a gene. The germline V gene encodes CDR1 SNHLY and CDR2 FYNNEI. CDR3 length equals 17 residues.

In this sample, this clonotype turned up many times. This chain joins TRBV20-1 and TRBJ2-5, with TRBD1 matching 9 bases. Trimming removed 3 bases from V and 3 bases from J; junction bases left unmatched: 5. The CDR3 contains 14 residues. Germline loops: CDR1 DFQATT, CDR2 SNEGSKA (reference sequence). CDR3 loop: CSASLQGAEETQYF. The CDR3 DNA follows: TGCAGTGCTAGCCTACAGGGGGCAGAAGAGACCCAGTACTTC.

About this clonotype itself: Compared with germline, one end of the junction differs, possibly owing to a read error. The chain combines TRBV19 with TRBJ1-2; 9 bases agree with TRBD1. The V gene's germline CDR1 is LNHDA and CDR2 SQIVND (reference sequence). The CDR3 runs to 14 residues. CDR3 amino acids: CASTRTGENYGCTF. CDR3 nucleotides: TGTGCCAGTACCCGGACAGGGGAGAACTATGGCTGCACCTTC. Looking up the rest from reference TRBV19 and TRBJ1-2 gives the full variable domain: DGGITQSPKYLFRKEGQNVTLSCEQNLNHDAMYWYRQDPGQGLRLIYYSQIVNDFQKGDIAEGYSVSREKKESFPLTVTSAQKNPTAFYLCASTRTGENYGCTFGSGTRLTVV.

The genes are TRBV7-9 and TRBJ2-5; the D gene could be TRBD1 or TRBD2 (5 bases each). V dropped 0 bases and J dropped 0 bases, with 17 bases sitting between them. This CDR3 has 18 amino acids. Germline CDR1 is SEHNR and CDR2 is FQNEAQ (reference sequence). CDR3 in amino acids: CASSLAVGALRNQETQYF. The CDR3 nucleotides are TGTGCCAGCAGCTTAGCGGTCGGGGCCCTACGGAACCAAGAGACCCAGTACTTC.

This clonotype was found a few times. The gene calls are TRBV12-3 or TRBV12-4 and TRBJ1-1, with a possible D match to TRBD1 (5 bases). This CDR3 spans 14 amino acids. The V end lost 6 bases, the J end lost 1 base, and 12 bases lay between the germline ends. As DNA, the CDR3 is TGTGCCAGCAGATTTACTGGGGGGAACACTGAAGCTTTCTTT. It encodes CASRFTGGNTEAFF.

Written as DNA, the CDR3 is TGTGCCAGCAGCTTCAGGACAGGGCCCTCTGGGGCCAACGTCCTGACTTTC. It encodes CASSFRTGPSGANVLTF. The chain recombines TRBV13 with TRBJ2-6, with 8 bases aligning to TRBD1. This CDR3 contains 17 residues. Germline CDR1 PRHDT, CDR2 FYEKMQ (reference sequence). V dropped 3 bases and J dropped 0; count of bases not matched to a gene: 4. The full variable domain, rest sourced from reference TRBV13 and TRBJ2-6, is AAGVIQSPRHLIKEKRETATLKCYPIPRHDTVYWYQQGPGQDPQFLISFYEKMQSDKGSIPDRFSAQQFSDYHSELNMSSLELGDSALYFCASSFRTGPSGANVLTFGAGSRLTVL.

This clonotype came up many times. This sequence joins TRBV7-2 and TRBJ1-1; D uncertain. Trimming cost V 10 bases and J 3 bases, with 15 bases left between them. The CDR3 length is 13 residues. Germline V lookup: CDR1 SGHTA, CDR2 FQGNSA. Here the CDR3 reads CATEGGIDTEAFF. CDR3 bases: TGTGCCACAGAGGGAGGAATTGACACTGAAGCTTTCTTT.

The chain carries TRBV7-3 and TRBJ1-1; 7 bases align to TRBD1. Germline assignment: CDR1 SGHTA and CDR2 FQGTGA. V shed 8 bases, J shed 3 bases, and the junction held 15 bases outside the gene matches. The CDR3 covers 16 residues. In DNA form, the CDR3 reads TGTGCCAGCGGCCTAGGACAGGTTGGGGCGGACACTGAAGCTTTCTTT. Translated: CASGLGQVGADTEAFF.

Turning to this clonotype: A much larger clone sits a single nucleotide away, making a read error possible. The chain combines TRBV2 with TRBJ1-5; no clear D. Trimming pared 4 bases from V and 1 base from J, leaving 20 bases between. CDR1 and CDR2 (germline): SNHLY, FYNNEI. CDR3 length: 18 amino acids. Here the CDR3 reads CASSGLGQAGGSNQPQHF. In DNA form, the CDR3 reads TGTGCCAGCAGTGGACTTGGTCAGGCTGGAGGGAGCAATCAGCCCCAGCATTTT.

This clonotype was found a few times. The CDR3 nucleotides are TGTGCCAGCAGCTCCAGTTTTGGGGTCCGATACTACGAGCAGTACTTC. Amino acids: CASSSSFGVRYYEQYF. The rearrangement links TRBV7-9 to TRBJ2-7; D remains unclear. V lost 4 bases and J 3 bases, leaving 19 bases between the germline ends. The CDR3 runs 16 residues. Germline-derived CDR1 and CDR2 are SEHNR and FQNEAQ (reference sequence).

This clonotype occurred many times. One junction end disagrees with the germline gene, perhaps due to a read error. The gene calls are TRBV24-1 and TRBJ1-5, with 8 bases aligning to TRBD1. The CDR3 has 14 amino acids. Germline lookup yields CDR1 KGHDR and CDR2 SFDVKD. CDR3 amino acids: CASSSGGSNQPQHF. The CDR3 region has the DNA TGTGCCAGCAGTTCAGGGGGCAGCAATCAGCCCCAGCATTTT.

The V gene is TRBV15, the J gene TRBJ1-2; 7 bases map to TRBD1. The germline V gene encodes CDR1 LNHNV and CDR2 YYDKDF (reference sequence). The junction had 9 bases not matched to a gene; V was cut back by 4 bases and J by 4 bases. The CDR3 totals 15 residues. CDR3 sequence reads: CATSIGIQGTYGYTF. CDR3 coding DNA: TGTGCCACCAGCATCGGAATACAGGGGACCTATGGCTACACCTTC.

The genes are TRBV25-1 and TRBJ2-2, with 7 bases identical to TRBD2. The J segment lost 4 bases and the V segment lost 4 bases, leaving 15 bases of the junction unmatched. The CDR3 extends over 18 amino acids. The germline V gene encodes CDR1 MGHDK and CDR2 SYGVNS. The CDR3 DNA reads as TGTGCCAGCAGTGCTAGAGCATCGACTAGCTGGGTCACCGGGGAGCTGTTTTTT. This encodes CASSARASTSWVTGELFF. Full variable domain (missing parts from reference TRBV25-1 and TRBJ2-2): EADIYQTPRYLVIGTGKKITLECSQTMGHDKMYWYQQDPGMELHLIHYSYGVNSTEKGDLSSESTVSRIRTEHFPLTLESARPSHTSQYLCASSARASTSWVTGELFFGEGSRLTVL.

The chain combines TRBV29-1 with TRBJ2-7, with 11 bases that match TRBD1. The trim removed 4 bases at V and 7 bases at J, leaving 6 bases unmatched. Germline CDR1 SQVTM, CDR2 ANQGSEA. The CDR3 is made up of 13 amino acids. The CDR3 spells CSVGGQGALEQYF. The CDR3 coding sequence is TGCAGCGTTGGCGGACAGGGGGCGTTGGAGCAGTACTTC.

Only a few counts were recorded for this clonotype. V and J are TRBV19 and TRBJ2-7, with TRBD1 matching 7 bases. CDR1 LNHDA and CDR2 SQIVND come from the germline V gene (reference sequence). The J segment lost 4 bases and the V segment lost 4 bases, leaving 13 bases of the junction unmatched. The CDR3 length is 16 residues. The CDR3 here is CASSKGPRQGMYEQYF. DNA of the CDR3: TGTGCCAGTAGTAAGGGCCCCCGACAGGGTATGTACGAGCAGTACTTC.

The V and J genes are TRBV20-1 and TRBJ1-2; D is unresolved. This CDR3 has 16 amino acids. CDR1 and CDR2 (germline): DFQATT, SNEGSKA (reference sequence). Trimming cost V 0 bases and J 0 bases, with 14 bases left between them. The CDR3 DNA is TGCAGTGCTAGAGATACGAGGGATCCAGCTAACTATGGCTACACCTTC. Its protein product is CSARDTRDPANYGYTF.

Of note for this clonotype: A single base separates this from a much larger clone, so it may be a read error. V is TRBV7-9 and J is TRBJ1-3; 7 bases fit TRBD1. The germline V gene has CDR1 SEHNR and CDR2 FQNEAQ (reference sequence). The CDR3 is 16 amino acids. CDR3 DNA: TGTGCCAGCAGCGGATGGGACAGCGACTCTGGAAGCACCATATATTTT. As protein: CASSGWDSDSGSTIYF. Using reference TRBV7-9 and TRBJ1-3 for the parts outside the CDR3, the full variable domain is DTGVSQNPRHKITKRGQNVTFRCDPISEHNRLYWYRQTLGQGPEFLTYFQNEAQLEKSRLLSDRFSAERPKGSFSTLEIQRTEQGDSAMYLCASSGWDSDSGSTIYFGEGSWLTVV.

This clonotype was seen a handful of times. A much larger clonotype is one base distant, so this may be a read error. The rearrangement joins TRBV7-9 to TRBJ1-3; no reliable D call. The germline V gene encodes CDR1 SEHNR and CDR2 FQNEAQ (reference sequence). Trimming shortened V by 6 bases and J by 5 bases, and 2 bases separated the two germline ends. The CDR3 runs to 10 residues. As DNA, the CDR3 is TGTGCCAGCAGGCGAAACACCATATATTTT. Translating gives CASRRNTIYF.

The chain is built from TRBV19 and TRBJ1-1; D unresolved. The V gene's germline CDR1 is LNHDA and CDR2 SQIVND (reference sequence). Between the trimmed V and J ends, which lost 8 bases and 3 bases, there was a span of 22 bases. This CDR3 contains 16 residues. The DNA for the CDR3 is TGTGCCAGTCGGCTCGGGCCCACCCCGGAGGACACTGAAGCTTTCTTT. Amino acids: CASRLGPTPEDTEAFF.

A few counts support this clonotype. The chain uses TRBV9 and TRBJ1-3, with D uncertain. The germline V gene encodes CDR1 SGDLS and CDR2 YYNGEE. Trimming pared 0 bases from V and 4 bases from J, leaving 8 bases between. This CDR3 contains 14 residues. The CDR3 region is CASSVALSGNTIYF. For the CDR3, the DNA is TGTGCCAGCAGCGTAGCTCTCTCCGGAAACACCATATATTTT.

This clonotype was found a few times. The V and J genes are TRBV4-3 and TRBJ1-1; 8 bases map to TRBD1. The germline V gene has CDR1 LGHNA and CDR2 YSLEER. The V segment lost 3 bases and the J segment 4 bases; nucleotides outside the gene matches: 10. This CDR3 is built from 16 residues. The CDR3 loop reads CASSQRTGLSGTEAFF. The CDR3 DNA follows: TGCGCCAGCAGCCAGAGGACAGGGTTATCGGGCACTGAAGCTTTCTTT.

The J gene is TRBJ1-2, the V gene TRBV9, with D perhaps matching TRBD1 (6 bases). The germline gives CDR1 SGDLS, CDR2 YYNGEE. The CDR3 is 13 residues long. V was trimmed by 3 bases and J by 3 bases, leaving 9 bases between them. The CDR3 DNA reads TGTGCCAGCAGCGCGGGGGGCTACTATGGCTACACCTTC. Its translation: CASSAGGYYGYTF.

The V gene is TRBV20-1, the J gene TRBJ1-2; TRBD1 agrees at 8 bases. The germline gives CDR1 DFQATT, CDR2 SNEGSKA (reference sequence). This CDR3 spans 14 amino acids. V shed 5 bases, J shed 4 bases, and the junction held 9 bases outside the gene matches. CDR3 protein: CSAELTGGIYGYTF. CDR3 bases: TGCAGTGCTGAATTAACAGGGGGGATCTATGGCTACACCTTC.